This T cell receptor (beta chain) was sequenced during a study of cytomegalovirus exposure and HLA in healthy donors. Produced via immunoSEQ multiplex PCR; TCRdb's table is partial and in-frame only. The table records 150,000 to 200,000 clones, around four fifths of them present only once. This clonotype originated in a young man in good health and CMV-seropositive. Input material: PBMCs.

CDR3 sequence: CASSLRGSGELFF. CDR3 nucleotide sequence: TGTGCCAGCAGCTTGCGGGGGTCCGGGGAGCTGTTTTTT. V usage is TRBV5-4 and J usage is TRBJ2-2; D is possibly TRBD2 (6 bases). V was trimmed by 1 base and J by 6 bases, leaving 7 bases between them. CDR1 and CDR2 (germline): SGHNT, YYREEE (reference sequence). This CDR3 is built from 13 residues.